The 17 T cell receptor beta chains listed next were all sequenced from one sample in a study of T-cell reconstitution after alpha-beta-depleted transplantation in children. During its preparation, the TCRbeta library received unique molecular identifiers. Each CDR3 protein is one row after TCRdb ran MiXCR on the PCR reads. The sample holds more than 60,000 distinct CDR3 sequences; around 6.6% are singletons and the top ten take 2% to 3%. This sample comprised PBMCs from the stem cell graft donor, obtained from the stem cell graft. Receptors were obtained from a human donor who donated a stem cell graft to a child with acute lymphoblastic leukemia.

This clonotype was observed at least ten times. V usage is TRBV7-8 and J usage is TRBJ1-5; D might be TRBD1 (5 bases). The CDR3 covers 14 residues. Germline V gene lookup returns CDR1 SGHVS and CDR2 FQNEAQ. V was trimmed by 3 bases and J by 8 bases, leaving 14 bases between them. The CDR3 sequence: CASSLDTPVEPQHF. The CDR3 DNA reads as TGTGCCAGCAGCTTGGACACTCCGGTGGAGCCCCAGCATTTT.

The table lists this clonotype with many counts. The gene calls are TRBV12-3 or TRBV12-4 and TRBJ2-3; D is perhaps TRBD1 or TRBD2 (5 bases each). V was pared by 7 bases and J by 6 bases, with 14 bases between. The length of the CDR3 is 13 residues. The CDR3 sequence: CASTPGPSDTQYF. The CDR3, as DNA: TGTGCCAGCACTCCGGGACCGTCGGATACGCAGTATTTT.

In its sample, this clonotype was seen many times. The chain carries TRBV5-1 and TRBJ1-4; no reliable D call. This CDR3 is 15 amino acids long. The germline CDR1 and CDR2 sequences are SGHRS and YFSETQ. V lost 0 bases and J 7 bases, leaving 13 bases between the germline ends. The CDR3 nucleotides are TGCGCCAGCAGCTTGGCCTCCGGGATAGGTGAAAAACTGTTTTTT. This sequence encodes CASSLASGIGEKLFF.

This clonotype was picked up a small number of times. V and J are TRBV7-9 and TRBJ1-1; D is undetermined. Germline V gene lookup returns CDR1 SEHNR and CDR2 FQNEAQ (reference sequence). Trimming removed 1 base from V and 4 bases from J, with 13 bases in between. There are 15 residues in the CDR3. The CDR3 protein is CASSLVEGRGTEAFF. CDR3 nucleotides: TGTGCCAGCAGCTTAGTTGAGGGCCGCGGCACTGAAGCTTTCTTT.

V gene TRBV28 combines with J gene TRBJ2-1; D possibly uses TRBD1 or TRBD2 (5 bases each). This CDR3 has 15 amino acids. Germline CDR1 MDHEN, CDR2 SYDVKM. Trimming removed 6 bases at V and 4 bases at J, with 16 bases between. The DNA of the CDR3 is TGTGCCAGCAGCCCGGGGCTACCGTATTACAATGAGCAGTTCTTC. This sequence encodes CASSPGLPYYNEQFF.

This clonotype occurred many times. The CDR3 nucleotides read TGTGCCAGCAGTTTCTCTGCGGGGGGGTTCACAGATACGCAGTATTTT. Translated, it gives CASSFSAGGFTDTQYF. The V call is TRBV12-3 or TRBV12-4, the J call TRBJ2-3; 9 nucleotides line up with TRBD2. The trim removed 3 bases at V and 2 bases at J, leaving 6 bases unmatched. The CDR3 has 16 amino acids.

This clonotype was recorded at least ten times. The gene calls are TRBV27 and TRBJ1-6; D may be TRBD1 (5 bases). This CDR3 is 17 amino acids long. The V gene lost 3 bases and the J gene lost 10 bases, with 22 bases spanning the gap. Germline V gene sequence: CDR1 MNHEY, CDR2 SMNVEV (reference sequence). CDR3 bases: TGTGCCAGCAGTTTGCCCAGATGGGGGGAGCTGAGATCACCCCTCCACTTT. Translation: CASSLPRWGELRSPLHF.

The sample holds many counts of this clonotype. The chain uses TRBV5-1 and TRBJ2-1; 10 bases line up with TRBD1. With V trimmed by 4 bases and J by 10 bases, 5 bases remained unmatched. Germline V gene data show CDR1 as SGHRS and CDR2 as YFSETQ. This CDR3 comprises 13 residues. In DNA, the CDR3 is TGCGCCAGCAGCGGGACAGGGGACGTCGAGCAGTTCTTC. This encodes CASSGTGDVEQFF.

This clonotype was seen many times. The chain employs TRBV5-1 and TRBJ2-5, with 8 bases fitting TRBD1. The germline CDR1 and CDR2 sequences are SGHRS and YFSETQ. This CDR3 spans 14 amino acids. After removal of 4 bases from V and 4 bases from J, the junction contained 6 bases not matched to a gene. CDR3 nucleotides: TGCGCCAGCAGCCAGACAGGGGCGCGAGAGACCCAGTACTTC. It encodes CASSQTGARETQYF. Using reference TRBV5-1 and TRBJ2-5 for the parts outside the CDR3, the full variable domain is KAGVTQTPRYLIKTRGQQVTLSCSPISGHRSVSWYQQTPGQGLQFLFEYFSETQRNKGNFPGRFSGRQFSNSRSEMNVSTLELGDSALYLCASSQTGARETQYFGPGTRLLVL.

A word on this clonotype: A much larger clone lies one base from this, so it may be a read error. The chain uses TRBV7-9 and TRBJ2-5; D not certain. The germline V and J ends were trimmed by 7 bases and 1 base, with 16 bases remaining between them. CDR3 length equals 15 residues. Germline V gene data show CDR1 as SEHNR and CDR2 as FQNEAQ (reference sequence). CDR3 amino acids: CASTTGRNCQETQYF. The CDR3 nucleotides are TGTGCCAGCACCACCGGCAGAAATTGCCAAGAGACCCAGTACTTC.

Only a few counts were recorded for this clonotype. The V call is TRBV20-1, the J call TRBJ2-2, with 9 bases fitting TRBD2. The CDR3 extends over 17 amino acids. Germline loops: CDR1 DFQATT, CDR2 SNEGSKA (reference sequence). J was trimmed by 0 bases and V by 3 bases; bases with no gene match: 8. The CDR3 DNA sequence: TGCAGTGCTAGTGCGACTAGCGGCTGGACGAACACCGGGGAGCTGTTTTTT. Translation gives CSASATSGWTNTGELFF.

This clonotype was recorded many times. V gene TRBV5-1 combines with J gene TRBJ2-7; TRBD1 matches at 7 bases. Germline-derived CDR1 and CDR2 are SGHRS and YFSETQ. The CDR3 is 14 residues long. V shed 5 bases and J 1 base; nucleotides not matched to a gene: 6. The DNA for the CDR3 is TGCGCCAGCAGTCCCGGGACAGTATCCTACGAGCAGTACTTC. This codes for CASSPGTVSYEQYF.

As to this clonotype: Given the absence of the conserved phenylalanine or tryptophan at the CDR3 end, a read error is likely. V and J are TRBV9 and TRBJ2-7; TRBD2 might be the D (5 bases). V was pared by 0 bases and J by 5 bases, with 9 bases between. CDR1 and CDR2 (germline): SGDLS, YYNGEE. The CDR3 contains 13 residues. In DNA form, the CDR3 reads TGTGCCAGCAGCGTAGGGACGGGGAACGAGCAGTACCTC. As protein: CASSVGTGNEQYL.

This clonotype was seen at least ten times. The chain recombines TRBV6-5 with TRBJ2-7; 9 nucleotides agree with TRBD1. The ends lost 2 bases at V and 5 bases at J; junction bases unmatched: 4. Germline CDR1 MNHEY, CDR2 SVGAGI. This CDR3 spans 14 amino acids. The CDR3 protein is CASSYGQGWNEQYF. The CDR3 DNA follows: TGTGCCAGCAGTTACGGACAGGGGTGGAACGAGCAGTACTTC.

This clonotype was seen repeatedly, ten times or more. The J gene is TRBJ1-1, the V gene TRBV19; 7 nucleotides align to TRBD1. CDR1 is LNHDA, CDR2 SQIVND, per germline (reference sequence). This CDR3 spans 12 amino acids. V shed 10 bases, J shed 5 bases, and the junction held 7 bases outside the gene matches. The CDR3: CATRTGGTEAFF. The CDR3 nucleotides are TGTGCCACCCGGACAGGAGGGACTGAAGCTTTCTTT.

This clonotype was seen ten or more times. This chain joins TRBV11-2 and TRBJ2-1; possibly TRBD1 for D (5 bases). Germline-derived CDR1 and CDR2 are SGHAT and FQNNGV. Trimming removed 7 bases from V and 2 bases from J, with 12 bases in between. The CDR3 has 14 residues. Here the CDR3 DNA reads TGTGCCAGCACTCGGACACCCACCTACAATGAGCAGTTCTTC. This gives the protein CASTRTPTYNEQFF.

By share, this clonotype ranks as medium-sized. The chain has TRBV12-3 or TRBV12-4 and TRBJ2-5; 8 nucleotides line up with TRBD2. The CDR3 is 13 amino acids. Losses at the gene ends were 6 bases for V and 5 bases for J; bases not matched to a gene: 5. The CDR3 DNA is TGTGCCAGCAGCTCCGGGGGGGAGGAGACCCAGTACTTC. As protein: CASSSGGEETQYF.